This TCR beta chain originates from a study of OX40 agonist ivuxolimab in advanced cancers. The wider study: Ivuxolimab, which is an agonistic anti-OX40 (CD134) antibody, was administered to the patients. Those enrolled were approximately 83% male, with a mean age of about 66 years and ages from roughly 20 to 85.

Concerning this clone itself: Its antigen remains unidentified.

The CDR3 covers 11 residues. The V gene's germline CDR1 is GTSNPN and CDR2 SVGIG (reference sequence). Trimming removed 3 bases from V and 6 bases from J, with 7 bases in between. Study-level points and caveats: What antigens the expanded peripheral T cells recognized was never established.

Sequencing used immunoSEQ multiplex PCR; TCRdb keeps in-frame clones, though not all of them. The table includes about 45,000 clones, roughly 90% detected once. The starting material was CD4+ or CD8+ T cells sorted from blood, obtained in a trial of the OX40 agonist ivuxolimab. This receptor was identified in an adult with an advanced solid tumor such as melanoma, head and neck, liver or kidney cancer. The genes are TRBV30 and TRBJ2-3; tentative D call: TRBD2 (6 bases). The CDR3 nucleotides read TGTGCCTGGAGGCTAGCGGATACGCAGTATTTT. This gives the protein CAWRLADTQYF.